The next 23 T cell receptor beta chains were all read from a single sample in a study of OX40 agonist ivuxolimab in advanced cancers. Only in-frame clones appear in the TCRdb table, and some are missing; sequencing was by immunoSEQ multiplex PCR. The sample carries 51,000 or so clones, more than 65% recorded once. The sample here was CD4+ or CD8+ T cells sorted from blood, taken in a trial of the OX40 agonist ivuxolimab. The origin of the receptors is an adult with an advanced solid tumor such as melanoma, head and neck, liver or kidney cancer.

The chain recombines TRBV18 with TRBJ2-1; the match to TRBD2 covers 9 bases. V dropped 3 bases and J dropped 4; count of bases not matched to a gene: 7. Per germline, CDR1 KGHSH and CDR2 LQKENI. The CDR3 is 16 amino acids. CDR3 sequence: CASSPLGAGGYNEQFF. The DNA of the CDR3 is TGTGCCAGCTCACCCCTTGGAGCGGGGGGATACAATGAGCAGTTCTTC.

This clone came up a few times. This rearrangement joins TRBV7-7 to TRBJ2-7; TRBD2 is a possible D gene (5 bases). The germline V gene has CDR1 SSHAT and CDR2 FNYEAQ (reference sequence). This CDR3 is 13 amino acids long. V was cut by 4 bases and J by 4 bases, with 11 bases left in between. The CDR3 DNA sequence: TGTGCCAGCAGCTCCGCCCGGGGTTACGAGCAGTACTTC. Protein: CASSSARGYEQYF.

The chain carries TRBV29-1 and TRBJ2-2, with no clear D. This CDR3 is 12 amino acids long. Trimming shortened V by 4 bases and J by 0 bases, and 3 bases separated the two germline ends. Per germline, CDR1 SQVTM and CDR2 ANQGSEA. The CDR3 DNA is TGCAGCGTTGTGGCGAACACCGGGGAGCTGTTTTTT. It encodes CSVVANTGELFF.

This clone was seen only a few times. The V call is TRBV4-3, the J call TRBJ2-7, with TRBD1 as a possible D gene (6 bases). The germline V and J ends were trimmed by 4 bases and 7 bases, with 26 bases remaining between them. The CDR3 contains 17 residues. Germline lookup yields CDR1 LGHNA and CDR2 YSLEER. The CDR3 spells CASSPGAVRGSTGEQYF. The CDR3 DNA sequence: TGCGCCAGCAGCCCGGGCGCCGTAAGGGGGAGCACCGGGGAGCAGTACTTC.

This sequence joins TRBV9 and TRBJ2-1; 10 bases fit TRBD2. Germline assignment: CDR1 SGDLS and CDR2 YYNGEE. V shed 6 bases and J 8 bases; nucleotides not matched to a gene: 5. The CDR3 is 13 residues long. The CDR3 sequence: CASIASGRYEQFF. CDR3 nucleotide sequence: TGTGCCAGCATAGCTAGCGGGAGATATGAGCAGTTCTTC.

The chain combines TRBV28 with TRBJ2-2; D unclear. The CDR3 has 12 amino acids. With 5 bases removed from V and 3 bases from J, the gap between germline ends came to 4 bases. Germline CDR1 MDHEN, CDR2 SYDVKM. CDR3 amino acids: CASSKYTGELFF. DNA of the CDR3: TGTGCCAGCAGTAAATACACCGGGGAGCTGTTTTTT.

This chain uses TRBV9 with TRBJ2-5; D may be TRBD1 (6 bases). The closer fit of TRBJ2-7 to the DNA end suggests the J call may be wrong. Germline V lookup: CDR1 SGDLS, CDR2 YYNGEE. The CDR3 is made up of 15 amino acids. CDR3: CASSVAPGQAYEQYF. The CDR3 coding sequence is TGTGCCAGCAGCGTAGCACCGGGACAAGCCTACGAGCAGTACTTC.

The chain links TRBV15 to TRBJ1-3, with no clear D. The CDR3 totals 16 residues. The V gene lost 0 bases and the J gene lost 2 bases, with 11 bases spanning the gap. Germline values: CDR1 LNHNV, CDR2 YYDKDF (reference sequence). The CDR3 region is CATSREGRRTGNTIYF. For the CDR3, the DNA is TGTGCCACCAGCAGAGAAGGCAGGAGGACTGGAAACACCATATATTTT.

The DNA for the CDR3 is TGTGCCAGCAACTTCAGGAGCTCCTACGAGCAGTACTTC. It specifies CASNFRSSYEQYF. This rearrangement joins TRBV27 to TRBJ2-7; D is ambiguous. Trimming cost V 7 bases and J 0 bases, with 10 bases left between them. Germline V gene lookup returns CDR1 MNHEY and CDR2 SMNVEV (reference sequence). The CDR3 covers 13 residues.

The rearrangement links TRBV5-1 to TRBJ2-7; D might be TRBD2 (6 bases). The CDR3 contains 15 residues. With 0 bases removed from V and 2 bases from J, the gap between germline ends came to 12 bases. CDR1 SGHRS and CDR2 YFSETQ come from the germline V gene. The CDR3 loop reads CASSLGPGEPYEQYF. DNA for the CDR3: TGCGCCAGCAGCTTGGGTCCGGGGGAACCCTACGAGCAGTACTTC. Full variable domain (missing parts from reference TRBV5-1 and TRBJ2-7): KAGVTQTPRYLIKTRGQQVTLSCSPISGHRSVSWYQQTPGQGLQFLFEYFSETQRNKGNFPGRFSGRQFSNSRSEMNVSTLELGDSALYLCASSLGPGEPYEQYFGPGTRLTVT.

This clone was counted a few times. The chain is built from TRBV11-2 and TRBJ1-1, with D unresolved. CDR3 length: 13 residues. Germline CDR1 SGHAT, CDR2 FQNNGV. Deletions cut 5 bases from V and 1 base from J, with 8 bases between. The CDR3, as DNA: TGTGCCAGCAGCCCAGAGCCGAACACTGAAGCTTTCTTT. It translates to CASSPEPNTEAFF.

The chain recombines TRBV5-1 with TRBJ2-6, with a possible D match to TRBD2 (5 bases). V lost 4 bases and J 3 bases, leaving 17 bases between the germline ends. The CDR3 spans 17 residues. The germline V gene encodes CDR1 SGHRS and CDR2 YFSETQ. The CDR3 is CASSTVGSGSGANVLTF. The CDR3 DNA is TGCGCCAGCAGCACGGTGGGATCGGGGAGTGGGGCCAACGTCCTGACTTTC.

This chain connects TRBV4-3 to TRBJ1-6, with unresolved D. Germline V gene sequence: CDR1 LGHNA, CDR2 YSLEER. V lost 6 bases, J lost 6 bases, and 15 bases lay in between. The CDR3 runs 15 residues. CDR3 protein: CASSPMEGGNSPLHF. CDR3 DNA sequence: TGCGCCAGCAGTCCTATGGAGGGAGGTAATTCACCCCTCCACTTT.

This chain uses TRBV11-2 with TRBJ1-2, with TRBD1 matching over 8 bases. Germline V gene lookup returns CDR1 SGHAT and CDR2 FQNNGV. CDR3 length: 13 amino acids. Trimming took 4 bases from V and 7 from J; bases not matched to a gene: 5. The CDR3 loop reads CASSSQGASGYTF. The DNA of the CDR3 is TGTGCCAGCAGCTCCCAGGGGGCAAGTGGCTACACCTTC. Drawing the rest from reference TRBV11-2 and TRBJ1-2, the complete variable domain is EAGVAQSPRYKIIEKRQSVAFWCNPISGHATLYWYQQILGQGPKLLIQFQNNGVVDDSQLPKDRFSAERLKGVDSTLKIQPAKLEDSAVYLCASSSQGASGYTFGSGTRLTVV.

The V gene is TRBV5-1, the J gene TRBJ1-5, with 7 nucleotides matching TRBD1. The CDR3 is made up of 14 amino acids. The V gene's germline CDR1 is SGHRS and CDR2 YFSETQ. Trimming at V came to 3 bases and at J to 5 bases, leaving 5 bases not matched to a gene. CDR3: CASSYQGGDQPQHF. The CDR3 region has the DNA TGCGCCAGCAGCTATCAGGGGGGAGATCAGCCCCAGCATTTT.

V and J are TRBV28 and TRBJ2-6; 8 bases align to TRBD1. Germline CDR1 is MDHEN and CDR2 is SYDVKM. The CDR3 runs 19 residues. J was trimmed by 0 bases and V by 2 bases; bases with no gene match: 9. The CDR3 bases are TGTGCCAGCAGTTTAGGGGTAGGACAGGGTTACTCTGGGGCCAACGTCCTGACTTTC. Its protein product is CASSLGVGQGYSGANVLTF.

Comment on this clone: A read error may account for a junction end that differs from germline. The chain combines TRBV5-4 with TRBJ1-1; D not certain. The CDR3 length is 14 residues. CDR1 and CDR2 from the germline V gene are SGHNT and YYREEE (reference sequence). The CDR3: CASSHDIHSTEAFF. The CDR3 bases are TGCGCCAGCAGCCACGACATTCATAGCACTGAAGCTTTCTTT.

The chain joins TRBV6-5 to TRBJ2-2, with D uncertain. Germline-derived CDR1 and CDR2 are MNHEY and SVGAGI. The CDR3 runs to 14 residues. V lost 3 bases and J lost 4, with 9 bases in between. This chain's CDR3 is CASSYRKGTGELFF. CDR3 coding DNA: TGTGCCAGCAGTTATCGGAAGGGCACCGGGGAGCTGTTTTTT.

The V gene is TRBV18, the J gene TRBJ1-4; weak D call: TRBD1 (5 bases). Germline CDR1 KGHSH, CDR2 LQKENI. The V end was cut by 3 bases, the J end by 7 bases, with 9 bases between. This CDR3 is built from 13 residues. CDR3 loop: CASSPNDSEKLFF. The CDR3 DNA follows: TGTGCCAGCTCACCGAATGACAGTGAAAAACTGTTTTTT.

The chain employs TRBV5-1 and TRBJ2-6; D unresolved. The CDR3 covers 17 residues. Germline CDR1 reads SGHRS; CDR2 reads YFSETQ. The V gene lost 1 base and the J gene lost 0 bases, with 11 bases spanning the gap. The CDR3 nucleotides are TGCGCCAGCAGCTTGACCACCCTTCGCTCTGGGGCCAACGTCCTGACTTTC. Amino acid sequence: CASSLTTLRSGANVLTF.

The J gene is TRBJ1-5, the V gene TRBV7-9; D is unclear. The CDR3 is 18 residues long. V gave up 4 bases and J gave up 1 base, with 20 bases separating them. Germline CDR1 is SEHNR and CDR2 is FQNEAQ (reference sequence). The DNA of the CDR3 is TGTGCCAGCAGCTCCAATTCACCTTGGGGTGTCAGCAATCAGCCCCAGCATTTT. Protein: CASSSNSPWGVSNQPQHF.

The chain uses TRBV28 and TRBJ2-2, with 7 bases that match TRBD2. The junction had 10 bases not matched to a gene; V was cut back by 8 bases and J by 1 base. CDR1 is MDHEN and CDR2 is SYDVKM in the germline V gene. The CDR3 loop spans 16 amino acids. CDR3 amino acids: CASLPGERGNTGELFF. The CDR3 nucleotides are TGTGCCAGCTTACCGGGGGAGCGGGGGAACACCGGGGAGCTGTTTTTT.

The chain links TRBV5-4 to TRBJ2-7; no clear D. This CDR3 contains 13 residues. Germline-derived CDR1 and CDR2 are SGHNT and YYREEE (reference sequence). Trimming cost V 1 base and J 1 base, with 6 bases left between them. The CDR3 is CASSLLSSYEQYF. The CDR3 DNA follows: TGTGCCAGCAGCTTGTTGTCTTCCTACGAGCAGTACTTC.